This T cell receptor beta chain originates from a study of cytomegalovirus exposure and HLA in healthy donors. Background on the study: Among about 179 million T cells, an earlier analysis found 120 million or so unique TCR beta sequences.

Primers: 60 Vbeta forward and 13 Jbeta reverse. TCRdb keeps only in-frame clones here, not all; method: immunoSEQ multiplex PCR. The sample holds over 100,000 clones, 60% to 80% seen once. CDR1 and CDR2 from the germline V gene are MNHEY and SMNVEV (reference sequence). The V end lost 6 bases, the J end lost 9 bases, and 15 bases lay between the germline ends. CDR3 length: 12 amino acids. Study-wide findings and caveats: While the bulk of TCR sequences proved rare, some public TCRs turned up in many donors. Associated with cytomegalovirus, according to the listing, were 164 TCR beta chains. In vitro work confirmed that a few CMV-associated chains recognize CMV antigens.

About this clone: The antigen remains unidentified.

The chain joins TRBV27 to TRBJ2-7; D is ambiguous. The receptor was derived from a male donor in good health and CMV-seronegative. The sample taken for sequencing was PBMCs. The CDR3 here is CASSPGNFRQYF. The CDR3 nucleotides read TGTGCCAGCAGCCCGGGTAACTTTAGGCAGTACTTC.